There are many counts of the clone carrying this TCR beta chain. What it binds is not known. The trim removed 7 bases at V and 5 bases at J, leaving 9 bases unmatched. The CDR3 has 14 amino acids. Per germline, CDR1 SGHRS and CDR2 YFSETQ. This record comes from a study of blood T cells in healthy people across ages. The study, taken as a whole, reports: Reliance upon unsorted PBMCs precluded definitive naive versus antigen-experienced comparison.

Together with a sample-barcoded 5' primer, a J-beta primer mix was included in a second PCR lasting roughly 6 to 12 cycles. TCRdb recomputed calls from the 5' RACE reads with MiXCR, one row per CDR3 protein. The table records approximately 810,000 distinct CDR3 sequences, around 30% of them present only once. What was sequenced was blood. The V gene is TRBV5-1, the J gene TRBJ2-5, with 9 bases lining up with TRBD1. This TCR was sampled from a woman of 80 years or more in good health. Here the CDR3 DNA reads TGCGCCAGCGGCCAGGGACAGGGCGGGGAGACCCAGTACTTC. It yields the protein CASGQGQGGETQYF.